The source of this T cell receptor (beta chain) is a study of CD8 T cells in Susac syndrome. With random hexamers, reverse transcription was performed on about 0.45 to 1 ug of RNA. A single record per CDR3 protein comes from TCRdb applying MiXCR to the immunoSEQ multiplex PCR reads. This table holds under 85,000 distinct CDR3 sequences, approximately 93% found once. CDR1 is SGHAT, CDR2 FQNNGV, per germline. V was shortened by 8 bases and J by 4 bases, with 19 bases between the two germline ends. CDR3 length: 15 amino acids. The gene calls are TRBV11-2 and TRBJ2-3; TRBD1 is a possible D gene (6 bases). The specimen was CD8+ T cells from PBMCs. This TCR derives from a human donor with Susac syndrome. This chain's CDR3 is CASALARGIADTQYF. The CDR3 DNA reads TGTGCCAGCGCCCTAGCCAGGGGAATTGCAGATACGCAGTATTTT. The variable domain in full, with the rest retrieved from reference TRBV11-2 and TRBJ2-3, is EAGVAQSPRYKIIEKRQSVAFWCNPISGHATLYWYQQILGQGPKLLIQFQNNGVVDDSQLPKDRFSAERLKGVDSTLKIQPAKLEDSAVYLCASALARGIADTQYFGPGTRLTVL.